This T cell receptor beta chain is drawn from a study of blood T cell repertoires in COVID-19. V gave up 3 bases and J gave up 8 bases, with 8 bases separating them. Germline V CDR1 and CDR2: SGHAT, FQNNGV. This CDR3 region has 12 residues. Method: immunoSEQ multiplex PCR; TCRdb's copy keeps in-frame clones and lacks some. The profile shows 70,000 to 90,000 clones, less than 90% of them singletons. The sequence was obtained from a man of 80 years or more with COVID-19, enrolled during active disease. The V call is TRBV11-2, the J call TRBJ2-1; D possibly corresponds to TRBD2 (5 bases). The source material was peripheral blood. The CDR3 DNA follows: TGTGCCAGCAGCTTTAGCGTGGATGAGCAGTTCTTC. Its translation is CASSFSVDEQFF.